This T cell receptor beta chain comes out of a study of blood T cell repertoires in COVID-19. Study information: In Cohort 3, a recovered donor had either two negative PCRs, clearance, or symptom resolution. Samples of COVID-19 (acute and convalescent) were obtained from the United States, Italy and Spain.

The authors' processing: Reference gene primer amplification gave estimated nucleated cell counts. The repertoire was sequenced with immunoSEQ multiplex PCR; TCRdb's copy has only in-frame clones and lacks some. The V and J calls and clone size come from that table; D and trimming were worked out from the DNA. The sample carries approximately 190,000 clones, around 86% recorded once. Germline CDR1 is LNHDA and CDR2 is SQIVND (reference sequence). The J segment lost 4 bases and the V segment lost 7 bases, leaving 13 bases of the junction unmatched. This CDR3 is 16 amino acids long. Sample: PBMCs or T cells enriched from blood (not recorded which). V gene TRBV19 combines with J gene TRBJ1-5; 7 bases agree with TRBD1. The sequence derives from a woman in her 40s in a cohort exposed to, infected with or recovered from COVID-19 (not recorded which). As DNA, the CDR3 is TGTGCCAGTAAGGTCGGTAGGACAGGACCGAATCAGCCCCAGCATTTT. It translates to CASKVGRTGPNQPQHF. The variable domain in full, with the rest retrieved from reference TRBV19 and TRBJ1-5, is DGGITQSPKYLFRKEGQNVTLSCEQNLNHDAMYWYRQDPGQGLRLIYYSQIVNDFQKGDIAEGYSVSREKKESFPLTVTSAQKNPTAFYLCASKVGRTGPNQPQHFGDGTRLSIL.